Sequencing of this TCR beta chain was carried out in a study of T cell repertoires in cytomegalovirus infection (dated by TCRdb to the late 2010s). Describing the broader study: Donor HLA type was relevant to the analysis, because carriage of CMV infection together with the matching HLA type was indicated by public TCR beta signatures.

The instrument given in TCRdb is Illumina HiSeq 1500. In TCRdb, the public reads were trimmed at Q25 with fastp and aligned with MiXCR, with productive beta chains retained. Records with the same CDR3 protein are collapsed into one entry carrying the most frequent genes and DNA. Across this sample there are roughly 320,000 distinct CDR3 sequences, with 9.6% seen only once. The ten largest make up less than 3% of the sample. The germline V gene provides CDR1 MDHEN and CDR2 SYDVKM. Counted from cysteine to phenylalanine, this CDR3 has 15 amino acids. Only CDR3 DNA is held: 45 bases, read in frame from base 1. V is cut back by 6 bases and J by 0 bases, with 7 bases in the junction unmatched. What the study reported, not specific to this receptor: In both this cohort and an independent cohort of 350 or so donors, the cumulative frequency of public TCR beta family members distinguished carriers of CMV infection plus the relevant HLA type. The ex vivo response was dominated by HLA-C-restricted CMV-specific TCR beta clonotypes, and the single most frequent clonotype in two of eight donors was supplied by these HLA-C-restricted clonotypes.

This clonotype has a count of ten or more. Its target antigen remains unknown. Per-base quality was not reported, and no clone a single base away is much larger than it. The chain is encoded by TRBV28 joined to TRBJ1-1, with TRBD1 matching 7 junction bases. The receptor's source is a human donor in good health (CMV status not recorded). Some clones in this sample may be carry-over from other donors' samples. Sequencing was performed on PBMCs. The DNA sequence reads TGTGCCAGCAGCAACGCGGGACAGTTGAACACTGAAGCTTTCTTT. This encodes CASSNAGQLNTEAFF.